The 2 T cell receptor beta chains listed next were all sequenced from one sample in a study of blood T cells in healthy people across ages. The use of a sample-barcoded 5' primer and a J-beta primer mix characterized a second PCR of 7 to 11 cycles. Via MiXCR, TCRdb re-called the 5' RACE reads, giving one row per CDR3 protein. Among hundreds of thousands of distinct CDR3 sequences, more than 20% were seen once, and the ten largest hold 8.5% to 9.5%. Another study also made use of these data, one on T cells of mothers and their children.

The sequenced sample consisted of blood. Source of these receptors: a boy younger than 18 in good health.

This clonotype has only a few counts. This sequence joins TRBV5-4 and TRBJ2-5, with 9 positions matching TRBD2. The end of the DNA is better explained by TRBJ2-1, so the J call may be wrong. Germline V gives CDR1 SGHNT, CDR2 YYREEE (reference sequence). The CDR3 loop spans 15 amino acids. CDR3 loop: CASSSGLALNHEQFF. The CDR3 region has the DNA TGTGCCAGCAGCTCGGGACTAGCTTTGAACCATGAGCAGTTCTTC.

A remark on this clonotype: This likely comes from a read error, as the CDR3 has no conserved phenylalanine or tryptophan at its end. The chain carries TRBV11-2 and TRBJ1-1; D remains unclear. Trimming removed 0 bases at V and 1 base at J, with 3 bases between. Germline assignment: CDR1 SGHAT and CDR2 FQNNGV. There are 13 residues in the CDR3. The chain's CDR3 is CASSLDRNTEAFS. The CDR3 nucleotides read TGTGCCAGCAGCTTAGACCGGAACACTGAAGCTTTCTCT.